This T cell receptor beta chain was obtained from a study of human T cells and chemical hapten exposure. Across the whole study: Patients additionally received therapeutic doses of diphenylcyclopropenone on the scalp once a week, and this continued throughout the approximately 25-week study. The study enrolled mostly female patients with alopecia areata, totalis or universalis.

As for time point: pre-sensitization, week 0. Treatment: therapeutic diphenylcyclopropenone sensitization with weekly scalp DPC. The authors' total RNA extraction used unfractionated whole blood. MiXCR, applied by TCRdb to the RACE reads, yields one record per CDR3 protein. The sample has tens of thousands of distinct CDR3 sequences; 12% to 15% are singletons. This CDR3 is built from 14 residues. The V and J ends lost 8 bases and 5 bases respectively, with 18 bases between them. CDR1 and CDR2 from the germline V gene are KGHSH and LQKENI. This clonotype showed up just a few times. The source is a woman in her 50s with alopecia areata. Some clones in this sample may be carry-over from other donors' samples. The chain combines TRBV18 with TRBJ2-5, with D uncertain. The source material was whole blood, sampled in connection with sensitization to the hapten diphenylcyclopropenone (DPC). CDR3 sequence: CASATETLTETQYF. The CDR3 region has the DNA TGTGCCAGCGCAACCGAGACCCTGACGGAGACCCAGTACTTC. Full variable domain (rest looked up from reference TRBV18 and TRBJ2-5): NAGVMQNPRHLVRRRGQEARLRCSPMKGHSHVYWYRQLPEEGLKFMVYLQKENIIDESGMPKERFSAEFPKEGPSILRIQQVVRGDSAAYFCASATETLTETQYFGPGTRLLVL.